This T cell receptor beta chain was obtained from a study of CD8 T cells in Susac syndrome. Background on the study: Patients with Susac syndrome had blood drawn and were at that point therapy-naive, on corticosteroids, or on intravenous immunoglobulin alone.

After extraction with the RNeasy kit, roughly 0.5 to 1 ug of the RNA was reverse transcribed using random hexamers. It was immunoSEQ multiplex PCR that amplified TCR beta CDR3 across 54 Vbeta and 13 Jbeta. MiXCR was run by TCRdb on the immunoSEQ multiplex PCR reads, yielding one entry per CDR3 protein. The sample has around 180,000 distinct CDR3 sequences, under 95% seen once. Overall study findings and caveats: CD4+ repertoires of Susac syndrome patients lacked detectable clonal expansion.

Sequencing of TCR beta was undertaken in CD8+ and CD4+ T cells derived from blood. Germline lookup yields CDR1 SQVTM and CDR2 ANQGSEA. Trimming shortened V by 6 bases and J by 1 base, and 9 bases separated the two germline ends. CDR3 length equals 12 residues. A note on this clonotype: Its antigen is still unknown.

The V gene is TRBV29-1, the J gene TRBJ1-1; D is ambiguous. This receptor was taken from a human donor with Susac syndrome. The specimen was CD4+ T cells from PBMCs. CDR3 region: CSVNDRNTEAFF. DNA for the CDR3: TGCAGCGTAAATGATAGGAACACTGAAGCTTTCTTT.